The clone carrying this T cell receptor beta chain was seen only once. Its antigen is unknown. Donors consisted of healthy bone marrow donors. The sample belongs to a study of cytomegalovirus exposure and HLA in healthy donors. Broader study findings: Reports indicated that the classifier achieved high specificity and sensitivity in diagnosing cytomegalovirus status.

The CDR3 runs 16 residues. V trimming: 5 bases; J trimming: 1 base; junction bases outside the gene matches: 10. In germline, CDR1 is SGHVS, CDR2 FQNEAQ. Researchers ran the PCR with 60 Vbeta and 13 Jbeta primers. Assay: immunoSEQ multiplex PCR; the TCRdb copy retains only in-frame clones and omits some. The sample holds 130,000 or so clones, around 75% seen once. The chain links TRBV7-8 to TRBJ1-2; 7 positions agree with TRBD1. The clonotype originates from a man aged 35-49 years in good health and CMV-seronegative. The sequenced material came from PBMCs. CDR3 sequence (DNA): TGTGCCAGCAGCCGAAAAGGGACAGCCTTTAACTATGGCTACACCTTC. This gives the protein CASSRKGTAFNYGYTF.